Following are 23 T cell receptor beta chains from one sample sequenced in a study of shared clonotypes between healthy human individuals. The assay was immunoSEQ multiplex PCR, and TCRdb's table has in-frame clones only and misses some. Of approximately 2.4 million clones listed, 95% are singletons. Sequenced input: naive CD4+ T cells sorted from blood. Noted subset: CD45RA+ positively selected. The receptors stem from a young man in good health.

This rearrangement joins TRBV2 to TRBJ2-7; D is unresolved. CDR3 length: 11 amino acids. Germline values: CDR1 SNHLY, CDR2 FYNNEI. V was pared by 10 bases and J by 5 bases, with 12 bases between. CDR3 in DNA: TGTGCCACTAGACGGGTCGACGAGCAGTACTTC. This encodes CATRRVDEQYF.

About this clone: Within the sample, other DNA sequences also encode this same CDR3. The rearrangement joins TRBV5-1 to TRBJ1-5; 9 bases match TRBD1. This CDR3 has 14 amino acids. Germline loops: CDR1 SGHRS, CDR2 YFSETQ. Trimming at V came to 3 bases and at J to 7 bases, leaving 5 bases not matched to a gene. Here the CDR3 reads CASSSGQGDQPQHF. The CDR3 coding sequence is TGCGCCAGCAGCTCGGGACAGGGAGACCAGCCCCAGCATTTT.

The chain has TRBV19 and TRBJ2-6, with D possibly being TRBD1 (6 bases). Germline V gives CDR1 LNHDA, CDR2 SQIVND (reference sequence). This CDR3 has 16 residues. V was clipped by 4 bases and J by 3 bases, with 13 bases between them. The CDR3 sequence: CASSNTGYSGANVLTF. CDR3 in DNA: TGTGCCAGTAGTAATACAGGGTATAGTGGGGCCAACGTCCTGACTTTC.

The rearrangement links TRBV6-1 to TRBJ1-2; D remains ambiguous. V lost 0 bases to trimming and J lost 4 bases, with 12 bases between them. Germline CDR1 is MNHNS and CDR2 is SASEGT. The length of the CDR3 is 15 residues. The CDR3 sequence: CASSEALQLLYGYTF. In DNA, the CDR3 is TGTGCCAGCAGTGAAGCGCTACAGCTGCTCTATGGCTACACCTTC.

V is TRBV6-5 and J is TRBJ2-2; TRBD1 agrees at 7 bases. Losses at the gene ends were 7 bases for V and 1 base for J; bases not matched to a gene: 6. In germline, CDR1 is MNHEY, CDR2 SVGAGI. This CDR3 spans 15 amino acids. The DNA for the CDR3 is TGTGCCAGCAATCGACAGGGTCGGAACACCGGGGAGCTGTTTTTT. It translates to CASNRQGRNTGELFF.

The genes are TRBV4-1 and TRBJ1-3, with a tentative D call TRBD1 (6 bases). Germline assignment: CDR1 MGHRA and CDR2 YSYEKL. V lost 4 bases and J lost 2, with 12 bases in between. The CDR3 has 15 residues. The CDR3 bases are TGCGCCAGCAGCCCCCGACAGGAGGCTGGAAACACCATATATTTT. Translated, it gives CASSPRQEAGNTIYF.

V usage is TRBV10-3 and J usage is TRBJ1-2, with 9 bases lining up with TRBD1. Germline values: CDR1 ENHRY, CDR2 SYGVKD. CDR3 size: 15 residues. The V and J ends lost 4 bases and 4 bases, in that order; junction bases with no gene match: 7. CDR3 in DNA: TGTGCCATCAGTGGCAAACAGGGGGCGGGCTATGGCTACACCTTC. As protein: CAISGKQGAGYGYTF.

V and J are TRBV30 and TRBJ1-5, with D hard to call. This CDR3 spans 16 amino acids. V gave up 2 bases and J gave up 0 bases, with 14 bases separating them. From germline, CDR1 is GTSNPN and CDR2 SVGIG (reference sequence). Here the CDR3 DNA reads TGTGCCTGGAGTCAAGGACGCCTTTATAGCAATCAGCCCCAGCATTTT. Amino acids: CAWSQGRLYSNQPQHF.

The chain is built from TRBV18 and TRBJ2-1, with D perhaps being TRBD1 or TRBD2 (5 bases each). V dropped 6 bases and J dropped 13 bases, with 16 bases sitting between them. This CDR3 has 12 residues. Germline loops: CDR1 KGHSH, CDR2 LQKENI. CDR3 nucleotide sequence: TGTGCCAGCTCCTCCTGGGACGAGGGTCAGTTCTTC. Encoded protein: CASSSWDEGQFF.

The CDR3, as DNA: TGTGCCAGCAGTCGGGGACGGGCAGTGGATACGCAGTATTTT. Encoded protein: CASSRGRAVDTQYF. The rearrangement joins TRBV6-5 to TRBJ2-3; D may correspond to TRBD1 or TRBD2 (5 bases each). Per the germline V gene, CDR1 is MNHEY and CDR2 is SVGAGI. V lost 5 bases and J lost 6, with 15 bases in between. This CDR3 has 14 amino acids.

This clone was picked up one time. The rearrangement joins TRBV18 to TRBJ1-4, with 7 bases matching TRBD1. Germline V gives CDR1 KGHSH, CDR2 LQKENI. The CDR3 runs 15 residues. Trimming removed 0 bases from V and 11 bases from J; junction bases left unmatched: 9. The CDR3 DNA reads as TGTGCCAGCTCACCACCGTCCGACAGGGTCACCAAACTGTTTTTT. It specifies CASSPPSDRVTKLFF.

V gene TRBV10-2 combines with J gene TRBJ1-6, with 7 positions matching TRBD1. Germline V lookup: CDR1 WSHSY, CDR2 SAAADI. The junction had 14 bases not matched to a gene; V was cut back by 6 bases and J by 9 bases. This CDR3 region has 16 residues. The CDR3 DNA sequence: TGCGCCAGCAGGAGCCCGGCCGGAGGGGGCAGTTCACCCCTCCACTTT. Residues: CASRSPAGGGSSPLHF.

The chain joins TRBV5-1 to TRBJ2-1; 7 bases line up with TRBD1. This CDR3 comprises 16 residues. CDR1 and CDR2 (germline): SGHRS, YFSETQ. Trimming removed 1 base from V and 10 bases from J; junction bases left unmatched: 14. The CDR3, as DNA: TGCGCCAGCAGCTTGACCGGGAAGTTAACAGGGGTGGAGCAGTTCTTC. This sequence encodes CASSLTGKLTGVEQFF.

This clone was seen once. This sequence joins TRBV5-1 and TRBJ1-2; D possibly corresponds to TRBD1 (5 bases). Germline CDR1 SGHRS, CDR2 YFSETQ. V lost 4 bases and J 8 bases, leaving 12 bases between the germline ends. The CDR3 extends over 12 amino acids. CDR3 nucleotides: TGCGCCAGCAGCCCCCAGGGTGAGGGCTACACCTTC. The encoded protein is CASSPQGEGYTF.

This clone was counted once. The conserved closing phenylalanine or tryptophan is absent in this CDR3, likely reflecting a read error. Because the CDR3's place on the DNA is in doubt, the DNA is left out and the CDR3 is given as listed by TCRdb. This chain links TRBV19 with TRBJ2-7. Germline assignment: CDR1 LNHDA and CDR2 SQIVND (reference sequence). The CDR3 length equals 11 residues, ends included. This CDR3 is CASSIPSRDDI.

The gene calls are TRBV29-1 and TRBJ1-5; tentatively, D is TRBD1 (6 bases). CDR1 and CDR2 from the germline V gene are SQVTM and ANQGSEA. This CDR3 region has 13 residues. The ends were cut back, 4 bases at V and 2 bases at J, with 9 bases in the middle. CDR3 protein: CSVVDSRNQPQHF. CDR3 nucleotides: TGCAGCGTTGTGGACAGCCGCAATCAGCCCCAGCATTTT.

The rearrangement joins TRBV28 to TRBJ2-7; 9 bases align to TRBD1. With 7 bases clipped from V and 6 bases from J, the junction kept 10 bases outside the gene matches. Per germline, CDR1 MDHEN and CDR2 SYDVKM. The CDR3 extends over 14 amino acids. CDR3: CASTDWTGEFEQYF. The DNA for the CDR3 is TGTGCCAGCACAGACTGGACAGGGGAATTCGAGCAGTACTTC.

The genes are TRBV5-1 and TRBJ1-2, with a weak D call TRBD1 (5 bases). This CDR3 spans 14 amino acids. V was shortened by 0 bases and J by 3 bases, with 9 bases between the two germline ends. The germline V gene encodes CDR1 SGHRS and CDR2 YFSETQ. The CDR3 sequence: CASSLGRVDYGYTF. CDR3 DNA: TGCGCCAGCAGCTTGGGCAGGGTAGACTATGGCTACACCTTC.

The genes are TRBV14 and TRBJ2-7; D gene uncertain. The CDR3 runs to 14 residues. The germline V and J ends were trimmed by 0 bases and 0 bases, with 6 bases remaining between them. Germline loops: CDR1 SGHDN, CDR2 FVKESK. The CDR3 bases are TGTGCCAGCAGCCAAGACCCGGGCTCCTACGAGCAGTACTTC. Translation gives CASSQDPGSYEQYF.

CDR3 bases: TGTGCCATCAGAACAGACAGGGGCGCTGAAGCTTTCTTT. Translating gives CAIRTDRGAEAFF. The genes are TRBV10-3 and TRBJ1-1; TRBD1 matches 8 bases. The V gene end was trimmed by 6 bases and the J gene end by 6 bases; junction bases not matched to a gene: 6. Germline CDR1 and CDR2: ENHRY and SYGVKD. The CDR3 spans 13 residues.

For this clone: This CDR3 is also generated by other DNA sequences in the sample. The chain uses TRBV7-2 and TRBJ2-3, with D possibly matching TRBD2 (5 bases). Trimming removed 1 base at V and 0 bases at J, with 8 bases between. Germline V gene lookup returns CDR1 SGHTA and CDR2 FQGNSA. This CDR3 region has 15 residues. The CDR3 DNA is TGTGCCAGCAGCTTAGAAGGCGGGAGCACAGATACGCAGTATTTT. As protein: CASSLEGGSTDTQYF.

V gene TRBV6-6 combines with J gene TRBJ1-6; maybe TRBD1 (6 bases). The germline gives CDR1 MNHNY, CDR2 SVGAGI (reference sequence). CDR3 length: 16 residues. V lost 2 bases and J 8 bases, leaving 16 bases between the germline ends. The CDR3 loop is CASSYGQGILDSPLHF. The DNA for the CDR3 is TGTGCCAGCAGTTACGGGCAGGGGATATTGGATTCACCCCTCCACTTT.

This clone was recorded once. The rearrangement links TRBV27 to TRBJ2-3; TRBD2 matches at 7 bases. The V segment lost 1 base and the J segment 6 bases; nucleotides outside the gene matches: 13. Per the germline V gene, CDR1 is MNHEY and CDR2 is SMNVEV (reference sequence). The CDR3 is 17 amino acids. In DNA form, the CDR3 reads TGTGCCAGCAGTTTATACCGTAACTCGGGGGGACTGGATACGCAGTATTTT. Translation: CASSLYRNSGGLDTQYF.